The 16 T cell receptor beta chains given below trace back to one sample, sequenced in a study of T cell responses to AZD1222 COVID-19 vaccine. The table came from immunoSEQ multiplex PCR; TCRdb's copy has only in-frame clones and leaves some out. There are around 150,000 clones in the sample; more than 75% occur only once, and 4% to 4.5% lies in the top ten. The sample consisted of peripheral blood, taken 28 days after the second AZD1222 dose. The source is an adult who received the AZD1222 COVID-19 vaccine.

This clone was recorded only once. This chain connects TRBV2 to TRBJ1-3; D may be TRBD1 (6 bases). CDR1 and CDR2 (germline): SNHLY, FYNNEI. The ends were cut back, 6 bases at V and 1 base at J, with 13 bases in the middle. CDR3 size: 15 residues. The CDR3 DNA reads TGTGCCAGCAGAGCCGGGGGCGCGTCTGGAAACACCATATATTTT. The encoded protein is CASRAGGASGNTIYF.

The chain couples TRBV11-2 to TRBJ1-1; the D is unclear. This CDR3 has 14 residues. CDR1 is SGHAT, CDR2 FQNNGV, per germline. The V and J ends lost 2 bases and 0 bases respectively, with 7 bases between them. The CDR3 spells CASSLYSMNTEAFF. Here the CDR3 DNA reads TGTGCCAGCAGCTTATATAGCATGAACACTGAAGCTTTCTTT.

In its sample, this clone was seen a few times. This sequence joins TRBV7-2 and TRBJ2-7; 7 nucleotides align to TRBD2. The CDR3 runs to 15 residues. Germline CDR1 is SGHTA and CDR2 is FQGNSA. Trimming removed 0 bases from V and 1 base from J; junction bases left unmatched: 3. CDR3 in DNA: TGTGCCAGCAGCTTAGCATGGACTAGTTCCTACGAGCAGTACTTC. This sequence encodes CASSLAWTSSYEQYF.

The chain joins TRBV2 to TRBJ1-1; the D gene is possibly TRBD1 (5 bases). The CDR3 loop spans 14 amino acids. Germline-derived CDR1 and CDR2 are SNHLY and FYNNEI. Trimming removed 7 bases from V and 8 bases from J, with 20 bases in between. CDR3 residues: CASIVGQGEGEAFF. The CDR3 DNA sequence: TGTGCCAGCATTGTAGGTCAGGGAGAGGGGGAAGCTTTCTTT.

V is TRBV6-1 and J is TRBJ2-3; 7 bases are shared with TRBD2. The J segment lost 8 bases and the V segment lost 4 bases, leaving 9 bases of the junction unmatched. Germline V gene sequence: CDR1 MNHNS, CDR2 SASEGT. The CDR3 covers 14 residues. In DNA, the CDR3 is TGTGCCAGCAGTGGAGCGGGGAGCACGGGTACGCAGTATTTT. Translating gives CASSGAGSTGTQYF.

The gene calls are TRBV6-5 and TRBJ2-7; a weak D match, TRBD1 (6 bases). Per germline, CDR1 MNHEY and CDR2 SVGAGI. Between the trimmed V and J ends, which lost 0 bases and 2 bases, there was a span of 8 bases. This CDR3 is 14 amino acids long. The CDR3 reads CASSYSTGTYEQYF. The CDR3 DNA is TGTGCCAGCAGTTACTCCACAGGGACCTACGAGCAGTACTTC.

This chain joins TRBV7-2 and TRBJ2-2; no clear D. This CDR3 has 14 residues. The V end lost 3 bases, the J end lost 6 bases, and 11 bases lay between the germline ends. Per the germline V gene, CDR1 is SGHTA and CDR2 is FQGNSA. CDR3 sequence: CASSFEVFAGELFF. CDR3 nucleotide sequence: TGTGCCAGCAGCTTCGAGGTTTTTGCCGGGGAGCTGTTTTTT.

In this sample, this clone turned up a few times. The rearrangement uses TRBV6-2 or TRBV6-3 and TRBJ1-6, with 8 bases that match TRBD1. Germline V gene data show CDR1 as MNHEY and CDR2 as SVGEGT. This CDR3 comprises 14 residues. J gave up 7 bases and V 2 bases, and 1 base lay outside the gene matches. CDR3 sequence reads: CASSYRQGNSPLHF. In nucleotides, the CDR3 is TGTGCCAGCAGTTACAGACAGGGGAATTCACCCCTCCACTTT.

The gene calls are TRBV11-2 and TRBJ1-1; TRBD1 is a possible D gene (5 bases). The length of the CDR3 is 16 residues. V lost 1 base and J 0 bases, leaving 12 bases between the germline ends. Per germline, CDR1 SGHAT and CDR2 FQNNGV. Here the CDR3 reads CASSLVRGTMNTEAFF. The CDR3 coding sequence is TGTGCCAGCAGCTTAGTCCGGGGGACGATGAACACTGAAGCTTTCTTT.

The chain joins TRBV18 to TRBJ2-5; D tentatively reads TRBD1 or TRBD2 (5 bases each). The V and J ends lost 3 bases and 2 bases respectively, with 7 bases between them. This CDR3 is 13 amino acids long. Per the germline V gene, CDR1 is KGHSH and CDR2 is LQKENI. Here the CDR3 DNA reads TGTGCCAGCTCACCGGGGGTTCAAGAGACCCAGTACTTC. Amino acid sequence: CASSPGVQETQYF.

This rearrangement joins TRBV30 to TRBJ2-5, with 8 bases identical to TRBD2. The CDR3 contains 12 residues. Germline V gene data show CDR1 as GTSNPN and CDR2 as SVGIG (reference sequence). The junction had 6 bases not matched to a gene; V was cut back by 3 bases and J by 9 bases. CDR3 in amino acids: CAWRLSSGPQYF. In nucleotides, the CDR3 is TGTGCCTGGAGGTTATCTAGCGGGCCCCAGTACTTC.

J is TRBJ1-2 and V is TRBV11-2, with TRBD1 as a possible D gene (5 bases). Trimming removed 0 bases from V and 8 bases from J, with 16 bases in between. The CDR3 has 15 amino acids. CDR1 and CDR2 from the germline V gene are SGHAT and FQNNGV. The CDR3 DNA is TGTGCCAGCAGCTTAGAAGGGGCTAATATTAGAGGCTACACCTTC. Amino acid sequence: CASSLEGANIRGYTF.

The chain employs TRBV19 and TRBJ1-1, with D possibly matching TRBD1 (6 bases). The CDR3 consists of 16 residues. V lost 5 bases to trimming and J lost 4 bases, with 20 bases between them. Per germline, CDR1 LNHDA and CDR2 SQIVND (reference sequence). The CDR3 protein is CASSQGGTRLLTEAFF. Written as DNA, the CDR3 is TGTGCCAGTAGTCAAGGGGGTACACGGTTACTCACTGAAGCTTTCTTT. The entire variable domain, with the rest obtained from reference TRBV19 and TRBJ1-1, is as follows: DGGITQSPKYLFRKEGQNVTLSCEQNLNHDAMYWYRQDPGQGLRLIYYSQIVNDFQKGDIAEGYSVSREKKESFPLTVTSAQKNPTAFYLCASSQGGTRLLTEAFFGQGTRLTVV.

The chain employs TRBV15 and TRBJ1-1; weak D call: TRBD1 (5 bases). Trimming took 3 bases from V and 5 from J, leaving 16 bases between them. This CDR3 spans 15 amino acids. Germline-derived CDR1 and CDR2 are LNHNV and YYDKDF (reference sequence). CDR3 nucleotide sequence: TGTGCCACCAGCAGGGGAGGGCAGGGAGATACTGAAGCTTTCTTT. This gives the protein CATSRGGQGDTEAFF.

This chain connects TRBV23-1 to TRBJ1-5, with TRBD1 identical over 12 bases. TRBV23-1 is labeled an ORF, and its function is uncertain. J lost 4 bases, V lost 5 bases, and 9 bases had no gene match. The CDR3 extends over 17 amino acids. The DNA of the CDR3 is TGCGCCAGCAGTTCCGAGGCGGGACAGGGGGCGAATCAGCCCCAGCATTTT. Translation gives CASSSEAGQGANQPQHF.

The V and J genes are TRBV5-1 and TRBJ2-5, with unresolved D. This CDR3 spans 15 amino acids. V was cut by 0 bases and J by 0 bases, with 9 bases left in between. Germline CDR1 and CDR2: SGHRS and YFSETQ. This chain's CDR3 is CASSLAEADQETQYF. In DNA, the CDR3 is TGCGCCAGCAGCTTGGCCGAGGCAGACCAAGAGACCCAGTACTTC.